These T cell receptor beta chains were read from a single sample in a study of OX40 agonist ivuxolimab in advanced cancers. Produced via immunoSEQ multiplex PCR; TCRdb's table is partial and in-frame only. This sample has tens of thousands of clones, with 83% found just once. The material sequenced was CD4+ or CD8+ T cells sorted from blood, taken in a trial of the OX40 agonist ivuxolimab. The receptors were gathered from an adult with an advanced solid tumor such as melanoma, head and neck, liver or kidney cancer. Each CDR3 is given with its conserved first and last residue. Fields, in order: J gene, CDR3 length, V gene, CDR3 protein.

>TRBJ2-5|14|TRBV6-5
CASSAVLGAGTQYF
>TRBJ2-7|15|TRBV19
CASSSGTGGSHEQYF
>TRBJ2-2|14|TRBV5-1
CASSPREKTGELFF
>TRBJ1-1|16|TRBV4-2
CASSPTRTAGDTEAFF
>TRBJ2-1|12|TRBV6-6
CASSPGRREQFF
>TRBJ1-1|15|TRBV6-5
CASSYGGQLNTEAFF
>TRBJ1-1|13|TRBV5-1
CASSLELTGRAFF
>TRBJ2-5|14|TRBV11-3
CASSLRSGHETQYF
>TRBJ1-3|14|TRBV7-2
CASSFTGPGNTIYF
>TRBJ2-7|13|TRBV27
CASSLDGTAGAYF
>TRBJ2-1|16|TRBV7-9
CASSPRLAGVDNEQFF
>TRBJ2-7|13|TRBV4-2
CASSQDRSYEQYF
>TRBJ1-1|13|TRBV5-4
CASSLGGTGEAFF
>TRBJ2-7|12|TRBV7-9
CASSLATDEQYF
>TRBJ1-2|14|TRBV7-8
CASSPLDKNYGYTF
>TRBJ2-1|16|TRBV11-2
CASSLDLGDGHNEQFF
>TRBJ2-5|14|TRBV29-1
CSVVGGGKGETQYF
>TRBJ2-7|17|TRBV30
CAWSEGASGSTPNEQYF
>TRBJ2-1|14|TRBV28
CASSLPGQLNEQFF
>TRBJ1-4|14|TRBV15
CATSRVRTNEKLFF
>TRBJ2-2|13|TRBV19
CASSRTSLGELFF
>TRBJ2-3|15|TRBV5-1
CASSIAGEVGRPQYF
>TRBJ2-7|14|TRBV10-3
CAISSTGTGVEQYF
>TRBJ2-1|13|TRBV18
CASSRLPGDEQFF
>TRBJ2-7|16|TRBV13
CASSLGRASGSYEQYF
>TRBJ2-5|14|TRBV2
CASSPRTHGETQYF
>TRBJ1-1|14|TRBV12-5
CASGSATSRAEAFF
>TRBJ2-1|15|TRBV5-1
CASSSTGNPYNEQFF
>TRBJ1-2|13|TRBV6-6
CASSPTLAYGYTF
>TRBJ2-2|16|TRBV11-2
CASSILSGANTGELFF
>TRBJ2-5|14|TRBV5-1
CASSLDAGGETQYF